This entry lists 2 T cell receptor beta chains sequenced from one sample in a study of blood T cell repertoires in COVID-19. Clones were read by immunoSEQ multiplex PCR, and TCRdb kept only the in-frame ones, dropping some. In the table there are about 270,000 clones, around 93% of which are singletons. The sample consisted of PBMCs or T cells enriched from blood (not recorded which). The receptors shown here come from a man aged 35 to 55 who had been exposed to COVID-19.

The rearrangement links TRBV12-5 to TRBJ1-2, with 7 bases matching TRBD1. After removal of 6 bases from V and 1 base from J, the junction contained 5 bases not matched to a gene. Per the germline V gene, CDR1 is LGHNT and CDR2 is FRNRAP. CDR3 length equals 14 residues. Written as DNA, the CDR3 is TGTGCTAGTGGGAGGACAGGCTTTAACTATGGCTACACCTTC. Translation: CASGRTGFNYGYTF.

This rearrangement joins TRBV28 to TRBJ2-2; possible D gene TRBD1, 6 bases. CDR1 is MDHEN and CDR2 is SYDVKM in the germline V gene. V shed 7 bases and J shed 2 bases, with 11 bases lying between them. The CDR3 consists of 14 residues. CDR3 residues: CASTSQGNTGELFF. The DNA of the CDR3 is TGTGCCAGCACCTCACAGGGAAACACCGGGGAGCTGTTTTTT.